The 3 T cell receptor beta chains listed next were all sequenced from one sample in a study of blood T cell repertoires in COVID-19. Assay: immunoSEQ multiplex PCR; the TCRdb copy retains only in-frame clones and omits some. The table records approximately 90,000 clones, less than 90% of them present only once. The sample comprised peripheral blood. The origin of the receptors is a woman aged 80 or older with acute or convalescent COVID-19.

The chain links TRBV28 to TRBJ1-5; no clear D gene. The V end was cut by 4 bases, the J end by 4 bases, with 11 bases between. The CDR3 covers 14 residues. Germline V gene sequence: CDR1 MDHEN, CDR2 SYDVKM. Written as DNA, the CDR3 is TGTGCCAGCAGTTCCATGAACATGAATCAGCCCCAGCATTTT. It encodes CASSSMNMNQPQHF. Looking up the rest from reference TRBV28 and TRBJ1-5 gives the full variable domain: DVKVTQSSRYLVKRTGEKVFLECVQDMDHENMFWYRQDPGLGLRLIYFSYDVKMKEKGDIPEGYSVSREKKERFSLILESASTNQTSMYLCASSSMNMNQPQHFGDGTRLSIL.

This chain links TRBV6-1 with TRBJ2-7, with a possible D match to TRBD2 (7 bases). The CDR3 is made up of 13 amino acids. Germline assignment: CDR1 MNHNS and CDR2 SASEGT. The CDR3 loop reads CASSEAGGLAARV. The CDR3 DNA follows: TGTGCCAGCAGTGAAGCGGGGGGCCTAGCGGCACGTGTC.

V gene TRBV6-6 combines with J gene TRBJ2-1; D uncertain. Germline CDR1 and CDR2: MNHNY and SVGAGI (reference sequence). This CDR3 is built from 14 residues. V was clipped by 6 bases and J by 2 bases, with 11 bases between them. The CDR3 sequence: CASRAGLPYNEQFF. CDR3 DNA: TGTGCCAGCAGGGCAGGTCTCCCCTACAATGAGCAGTTCTTC.